This is a list of T cell receptor beta chains from one sample in a study of T cell responses to AZD1222 COVID-19 vaccine. Profiling relied on immunoSEQ multiplex PCR, and the TCRdb table lists in-frame clones only, not all of them. In the table there are approximately 190,000 clones, more than 80% of which are singletons. Source: peripheral blood, taken 28 days after the second dose of the MenACWY control vaccine. These receptors were collected from an adult who received the MenACWY meningococcal vaccine as a control. Both conserved end residues are part of each CDR3. Each record gives: clone size, CDR3 length, V gene, D gene, J gene, CDR3 DNA, CDR3 protein. A D gene is named only where the DNA matches it firmly. Some rows have no size entry. The others give once, few or many, or a class for an expanded clone.

-	15	TRBV5-8	TRBD2	TRBJ2-7	TGTGCCAGCAGCACCGGGACTAGCGGGATAGGGGAGCAGTACTTC	CASSTGTSGIGEQYF
-	12	TRBV5-1	-	TRBJ1-6	TGCGCCAGCACCACTGATAATTCACCCCTCCACTTT	CASTTDNSPLHF
-	16	TRBV7-9	TRBD2	TRBJ2-3	TGTGCCAGCAGCTTAGGGCGGGAGGGACCCAGGGATACGCAGTATTTT	CASSLGREGPRDTQYF
once	14	TRBV3-1/TRBV3-2	-	TRBJ2-1	TGTGCCAGCAGCCAAGCGGGACCCTACAATGAGCAGTTCTTC	CASSQAGPYNEQFF
-	14	TRBV27	TRBD1	TRBJ2-7	TGTGCCAGCAGTTACGGGACAGGGGCCTACGAGCAGTACTTC	CASSYGTGAYEQYF
-	16	TRBV19	TRBD1	TRBJ2-5	TGTGCCAGTACCGAACGGGGACAGGGGGCGTTGGAGACCCAGTACTTC	CASTERGQGALETQYF
-	17	TRBV2	-	TRBJ2-3	TGTGCCACGGGGAGGGGGCTAGCTCCGAGGGAGACAGATACGCAGTATTTT	CATGRGLAPRETDTQYF
-	14	TRBV6-2/TRBV6-3	TRBD1	TRBJ2-1	TGTGCCAGCAGTAGGACAGGGGGGTACAATGAGCAGTTCTTC	CASSRTGGYNEQFF
-	16	TRBV7-9	TRBD1	TRBJ2-7	TGTGCCAGCAGCTTATCAATCACAGGGGTGAACTACGAGCAGTACTTC	CASSLSITGVNYEQYF
-	15	TRBV5-1	TRBD1	TRBJ2-7	TGCGCCAGCAGCTTCCAGACAGGGGATCAGGGTGGGCAGTACTTC	CASSFQTGDQGGQYF
-	11	TRBV30	-	TRBJ1-4	TGTGCCGTACGAGGGGATGAAAAACTGTTTTTT	CAVRGDEKLFF
-	16	TRBV30	-	TRBJ1-5	TGTGCCTGGAGTGGCGGAGTAGGATATAGCAATCAGCCCCAGCATTTT	CAWSGGVGYSNQPQHF
-	15	TRBV27	-	TRBJ2-3	TGTGCCAGCAGTAAAGGGCTGGGAGGCACAGATACGCAGTATTTT	CASSKGLGGTDTQYF
-	14	TRBV7-2	-	TRBJ2-7	TGTGCCAGCAGCTTAGACTCCTATTCCTACGAGCAGTACTTC	CASSLDSYSYEQYF
-	13	TRBV3-1/TRBV3-2	-	TRBJ1-1	TGTGCCAGCACGCCGACAGCGAACACTGAAGCTTTCTTT	CASTPTANTEAFF
-	13	TRBV19	-	TRBJ1-2	TGTGCCAGTACCTTACAGGGACCTCCTGGCTACACCTTC	CASTLQGPPGYTF
-	15	TRBV19	-	TRBJ1-4	TGTGCCAGTAGCGATGCGGCAGGGCGACCCGAAAAACTGTTTTTT	CASSDAAGRPEKLFF
-	16	TRBV19	TRBD1	TRBJ2-3	TGTGCCAGTAGTCCTCGCCCGGACAGGGTGGAGGATACGCAGTATTTT	CASSPRPDRVEDTQYF
-	15	TRBV19	TRBD1	TRBJ2-7	TGTGCCAGTAGTGTCTCGGGACAGGGGGCCTACGAGCAGTACTTC	CASSVSGQGAYEQYF
-	16	TRBV4-3	TRBD1	TRBJ1-2	TGCGCCAGCAGCCAAAGGATAACAGGGGGCCGATATGGCTACACCTTC	CASSQRITGGRYGYTF
-	16	TRBV5-1	TRBD1	TRBJ1-2	TGCGCCAGCACTTCCCTCCCGGGACAGGGGAACTATGGCTACACCTTC	CASTSLPGQGNYGYTF
once	12	TRBV11-3	-	TRBJ1-2	TGTGCCACCAGGGCAGGGAACTATGGCTACACCTTC	CATRAGNYGYTF
-	14	TRBV4-2	-	TRBJ1-1	TGTGCCAGCAGCCGTCCTGCGGAGGACACTGAAGCTTTCTTT	CASSRPAEDTEAFF
-	15	TRBV11-2	TRBD1	TRBJ1-2	TGTGCCAGCAGCTTCACCAGGGGGCGCGACTATGGCTACACCTTC	CASSFTRGRDYGYTF
-	16	TRBV2	-	TRBJ2-7	TGTGCCAGCAGTGAAATTCTCTGGCGGAGCTCCTACGAGCAGTACTTC	CASSEILWRSSYEQYF
-	14	TRBV28	-	TRBJ1-3	TGTGCCAGCAGTTTATTGCAGATTGAAAACACCATATATTTT	CASSLLQIENTIYF
-	13	TRBV7-3	-	TRBJ1-3	TGTGCCAGCAGCTTAATGGCTGGAAACACCATATATTTT	CASSLMAGNTIYF
-	11	TRBV28	-	TRBJ1-2	TGTGCCAGCAGCACCGTTGAGGGCTACACCTTC	CASSTVEGYTF
-	14	TRBV3-1/TRBV3-2	TRBD2	TRBJ2-1	TGTGCCAGCAGCGGGACTAGAGGATGGAATGAGCAGTTCTTC	CASSGTRGWNEQFF
-	13	TRBV27	-	TRBJ2-1	TGTGCCAGCAGTTCTAACCCCGCAGCGCGAAAGTTCTTC	CASSSNPAARKFF
-	12	TRBV7-9	-	TRBJ2-7	TGTGCCAGCAGCTTAGACGGGGACGAGCAGTACTTC	CASSLDGDEQYF
-	15	TRBV6-5	-	TRBJ2-5	TGTGCCAGCGGGAGGCTTGGCGGGATGGAAGAGACCCAGTACTTC	CASGRLGGMEETQYF
-	15	TRBV9	TRBD2	TRBJ2-3	TGTGCCAGCAGCCCGACGGGGGGATTGAGGGATACGCAGTATTTT	CASSPTGGLRDTQYF
few	14	TRBV7-9	TRBD1	TRBJ1-1	TGTGCCAGCAGCTTAGCCGGGACAGGCACTGAAGCTTTCTTT	CASSLAGTGTEAFF
-	12	TRBV7-8	-	TRBJ2-1	TGTGCCAGCAGCCGACCGATTAATGAGCAGTTCTTC	CASSRPINEQFF
-	13	TRBV27	-	TRBJ1-1	TGTGCCAGCGGTCGTGGGGTAATCTCTGAAGCTTTCTTT	CASGRGVISEAFF
-	16	TRBV4-2	-	TRBJ1-2	TGTGCCAGCAGCCAAGTAGGGCAGGGAACTAACTATGGCTACACCTTC	CASSQVGQGTNYGYTF
-	15	TRBV9	TRBD1	TRBJ2-1	TGTGCCAGCAGCGCCGGGACAGGGGTTTACAATGAGCAGTTCTTC	CASSAGTGVYNEQFF
-	14	TRBV19	-	TRBJ1-5	TGTGCCAGTAGTATTGGGGACCCCAATCAGCCCCAGCATTTT	CASSIGDPNQPQHF
-	13	TRBV24-1	-	TRBJ1-2	TGTGCCACCAGTGACACACATTCTAGGGGCTACACCTTC	CATSDTHSRGYTF
-	16	TRBV7-8	-	TRBJ1-5	TGTGCCAGCAGCTTAGATAGGACACGTAGCAATCAGCCCCAGCATTTT	CASSLDRTRSNQPQHF
-	14	TRBV19	-	TRBJ2-3	TGTGCCAGTAGGGGGGTAGTCGCAATGGATACGCAGTATTTT	CASRGVVAMDTQYF
-	15	TRBV10-1	-	TRBJ2-1	TGCGCCAGCAGTGAGGGTCTGGGGAGCAACAATGAGCAGTTCTTC	CASSEGLGSNNEQFF
-	13	TRBV12-3/TRBV12-4	-	TRBJ1-2	TGTGCCAGCAGTCCACTAGGACACCATGGCTACACCTTC	CASSPLGHHGYTF
-	14	TRBV29-1	-	TRBJ1-1	TGCAGCGTTGTCAGGACAGAGCTGAACACTGAAGCTTTCTTT	CSVVRTELNTEAFF
-	15	TRBV18	-	TRBJ2-2	TGTGCCAGCTCACCAGTGCCCCCGGGCACCGGGGAGCTGTTTTTT	CASSPVPPGTGELFF
-	16	TRBV28	TRBD1	TRBJ1-4	TGTGCCAGCAGGCAGGGGGTTCGGGCAACTAATGAAAAACTGTTTTTT	CASRQGVRATNEKLFF
-	14	TRBV11-3	-	TRBJ1-2	TGTGCCAGCAGCTTACCGGGAGCTAACTATGGCTACACCTTC	CASSLPGANYGYTF
-	16	TRBV5-5	TRBD2	TRBJ2-7	TGTGCCAGCAGCTTGGTGGTGGCGGGAGGAATTGGGGAGCAGTACTTC	CASSLVVAGGIGEQYF
-	15	TRBV9	-	TRBJ1-1	TGTGCCAGCAGCGTAGTTGGGGAGGGGAACACTGAAGCTTTCTTT	CASSVVGEGNTEAFF
-	14	TRBV15	-	TRBJ1-2	TGTGCCACCAGCAGAGACAGGGGTGGATATGGCTACACCTTC	CATSRDRGGYGYTF
-	14	TRBV6-5	-	TRBJ2-3	TGTGCCAGCGTTATTCGGGTCCCCACAGATACGCAGTATTTT	CASVIRVPTDTQYF
-	13	TRBV19	-	TRBJ1-2	TGTGCCAGTAGCCCCCAGGGAGACTATGGCTACACCTTC	CASSPQGDYGYTF
-	14	TRBV27	-	TRBJ1-4	TGTGCCAGCACTTCCGGAGGATCCAATGAAAAACTGTTTTTT	CASTSGGSNEKLFF
-	13	TRBV5-1	-	TRBJ2-3	TGCGCCAGCAGCTTGCCTAGCTTAGATACGCAGTATTTT	CASSLPSLDTQYF
once	13	TRBV15	-	TRBJ2-1	TGTGCCACCAGACTAGGTCCCAACAATGAGCAGTTCTTC	CATRLGPNNEQFF
few	17	TRBV6-6	TRBD1	TRBJ1-4	TGTGCCAGCAGTCCCCTTCGGACAGGTGCAACTAATGAAAAACTGTTTTTT	CASSPLRTGATNEKLFF